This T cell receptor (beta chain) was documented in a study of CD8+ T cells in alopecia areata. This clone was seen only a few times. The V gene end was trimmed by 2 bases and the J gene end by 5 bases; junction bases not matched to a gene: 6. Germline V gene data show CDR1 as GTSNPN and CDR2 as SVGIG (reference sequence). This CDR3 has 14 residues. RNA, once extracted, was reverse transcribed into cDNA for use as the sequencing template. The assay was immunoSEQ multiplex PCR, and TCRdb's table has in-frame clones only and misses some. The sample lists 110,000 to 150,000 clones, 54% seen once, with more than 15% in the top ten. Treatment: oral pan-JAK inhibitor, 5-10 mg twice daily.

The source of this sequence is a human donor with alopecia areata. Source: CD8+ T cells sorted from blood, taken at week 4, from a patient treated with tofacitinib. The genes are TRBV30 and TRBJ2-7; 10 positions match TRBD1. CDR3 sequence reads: CAWSSGTGVHEQYF. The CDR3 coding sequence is TGTGCCTGGAGTTCCGGGACAGGGGTCCACGAGCAGTACTTC.